This T cell receptor (beta chain) was obtained from a study of post-analysis software for immune sequencing data. Points from the study as a whole: In multiple sclerosis, normalized Chao1 diversity was significantly below that of controls. The five TRBV segments detected at higher frequency in patients than in controls included TRBV5-6, TRBV5-1 and TRBV20-1.

Note on this clonotype: Its antigen is still unknown.

TCR beta cDNA libraries had unique molecular identifiers. A single record per CDR3 protein comes from TCRdb applying MiXCR to the PCR reads. The repertoire consists of around 710,000 distinct CDR3 sequences, with more than 45% occurring once and the leading ten covering over 4.5%. The CDR3 consists of 14 residues. CDR1 DFQATT and CDR2 SNEGSKA come from the germline V gene (reference sequence). The V gene end was trimmed by 0 bases and the J gene end by 2 bases; junction bases not matched to a gene: 2. The chain joins TRBV20-1 to TRBJ2-3; TRBD1 aligns across 7 bases. The sample consisted of blood. This TCR was recovered from a girl under 18 with multiple sclerosis. CDR3 nucleotide sequence: TGCAGTGCTAGAGATCAGGGGGTCACAGATACGCAGTATTTT. It yields the protein CSARDQGVTDTQYF.